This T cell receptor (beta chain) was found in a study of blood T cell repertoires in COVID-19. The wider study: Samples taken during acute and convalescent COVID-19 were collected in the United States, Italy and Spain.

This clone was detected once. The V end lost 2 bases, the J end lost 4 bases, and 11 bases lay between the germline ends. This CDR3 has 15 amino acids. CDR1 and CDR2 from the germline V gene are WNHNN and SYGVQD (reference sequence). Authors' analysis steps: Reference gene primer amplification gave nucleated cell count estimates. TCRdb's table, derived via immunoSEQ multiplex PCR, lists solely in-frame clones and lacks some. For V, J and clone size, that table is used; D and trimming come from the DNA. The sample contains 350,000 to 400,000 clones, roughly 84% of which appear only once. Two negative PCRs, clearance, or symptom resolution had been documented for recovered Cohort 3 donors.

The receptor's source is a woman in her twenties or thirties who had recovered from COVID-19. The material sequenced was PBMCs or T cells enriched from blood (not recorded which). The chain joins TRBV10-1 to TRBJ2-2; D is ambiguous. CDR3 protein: CASSEPQTGTGELFF. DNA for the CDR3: TGCGCCAGCAGTGAGCCACAGACCGGCACCGGGGAGCTGTTTTTT.